A selection of T cell receptor beta chains follows, all from one sample in a study of blood T cell repertoires in COVID-19. Clones were sequenced by immunoSEQ multiplex PCR, and TCRdb holds only the in-frame ones, with some missing. The sample has roughly 260,000 clones, 87% seen once; the top ten hold about 2.1%. The sample taken for sequencing was peripheral blood. These receptors all come from a woman between 50 and 59 years old with acute or convalescent COVID-19. The CDR3 runs from the conserved cysteine through the conserved F or W. The order of the fields is D gene, J gene, V gene, clone size, CDR3 length, CDR3 protein, CDR3 DNA. A D gene is named only where the DNA matches it firmly. Clone size is shown for a subset of rows, as once, few, many or a class of expanded clone.

D gene: -; J gene: TRBJ1-2; V gene: TRBV29-1; clone size: -; CDR3 length: 15; CDR3 protein: CSVEGHFPLNYGYTF; CDR3 DNA: TGCAGCGTTGAGGGACATTTCCCCCTGAACTATGGCTACACCTTC
D gene: TRBD1; J gene: TRBJ1-2; V gene: TRBV27; clone size: -; CDR3 length: 14; CDR3 protein: CASSPWDRNYGYTF; CDR3 DNA: TGTGCCAGCAGTCCATGGGACAGGAACTATGGCTACACCTTC
D gene: TRBD1; J gene: TRBJ1-4; V gene: TRBV2; clone size: -; CDR3 length: 13; CDR3 protein: CASKGQLNEKLFF; CDR3 DNA: TGTGCCAGCAAGGGACAGCTTAATGAAAAACTGTTTTTT
D gene: TRBD1; J gene: TRBJ1-2; V gene: TRBV19; clone size: -; CDR3 length: 16; CDR3 protein: CASSPGGPKKIYGYTF; CDR3 DNA: TGTGCCAGTAGTCCAGGGGGCCCGAAGAAAATCTATGGCTACACCTTC
D gene: TRBD1; J gene: TRBJ1-2; V gene: TRBV6-7; clone size: -; CDR3 length: 14; CDR3 protein: CASTPGTGDYGYTF; CDR3 DNA: TGTGCCAGCACTCCAGGGACAGGAGACTATGGCTACACCTTC
D gene: -; J gene: TRBJ1-1; V gene: TRBV27; clone size: -; CDR3 length: 14; CDR3 protein: CASSLWAANTEAFF; CDR3 DNA: TGTGCCAGCAGTTTATGGGCAGCTAACACTGAAGCTTTCTTT
D gene: TRBD1; J gene: TRBJ1-2; V gene: TRBV4-2; clone size: -; CDR3 length: 15; CDR3 protein: CASSQGGGQAVGYTF; CDR3 DNA: TGTGCCAGCAGCCAAGGTGGTGGACAGGCGGTTGGCTACACCTTC
D gene: -; J gene: TRBJ1-4; V gene: TRBV6-6; clone size: once; CDR3 length: 14; CDR3 protein: CASVPGLGNEKLFF; CDR3 DNA: TGTGCCAGCGTACCGGGACTGGGGAATGAAAAACTGTTTTTT
D gene: -; J gene: TRBJ2-7; V gene: TRBV15; clone size: -; CDR3 length: 14; CDR3 protein: CATSRDARSDEQYF; CDR3 DNA: TGTGCCACCAGCAGAGATGCCAGAAGCGACGAGCAGTACTTC
D gene: -; J gene: TRBJ1-6; V gene: TRBV5-1; clone size: -; CDR3 length: 14; CDR3 protein: CASSPGEGTSPLHF; CDR3 DNA: TGCGCCAGCAGCCCTGGGGAGGGCACGTCACCCCTCCACTTT
D gene: TRBD1; J gene: TRBJ2-7; V gene: TRBV7-9; clone size: -; CDR3 length: 14; CDR3 protein: CASSYSGGNYEQYF; CDR3 DNA: TGTGCCAGCAGCTACTCAGGGGGCAACTACGAGCAGTACTTC
D gene: -; J gene: TRBJ1-1; V gene: TRBV28; clone size: -; CDR3 length: 15; CDR3 protein: CASSPPRGMNTEAFF; CDR3 DNA: TGTGCCAGCAGTCCTCCCCGGGGGATGAACACTGAAGCTTTCTTT
D gene: TRBD2; J gene: TRBJ2-7; V gene: TRBV2; clone size: few; CDR3 length: 15; CDR3 protein: CASSGGGPLSYEQYF; CDR3 DNA: TGTGCCAGCAGTGGGGGGGGACCCCTTTCCTACGAGCAGTACTTC
D gene: -; J gene: TRBJ2-2; V gene: TRBV9; clone size: -; CDR3 length: 12; CDR3 protein: CASNRVSGELFF; CDR3 DNA: TGTGCCAGCAATAGAGTATCCGGGGAGCTGTTTTTT
D gene: -; J gene: TRBJ1-1; V gene: TRBV7-3; clone size: -; CDR3 length: 13; CDR3 protein: CASSGRGQPEAFF; CDR3 DNA: TGTGCCAGCAGCGGGAGAGGACAGCCTGAAGCTTTCTTT
D gene: -; J gene: TRBJ2-7; V gene: TRBV7-3; clone size: -; CDR3 length: 15; CDR3 protein: CASSPSAGGSYEQYF; CDR3 DNA: TGTGCCAGCAGCCCCTCGGCAGGAGGTTCCTACGAGCAGTACTTC
D gene: -; J gene: TRBJ2-5; V gene: TRBV7-2; clone size: -; CDR3 length: 15; CDR3 protein: CASSYSSGESETQYF; CDR3 DNA: TGTGCCAGCAGCTACTCCTCGGGGGAGTCAGAGACCCAGTACTTC
D gene: -; J gene: TRBJ1-1; V gene: TRBV11-2; clone size: -; CDR3 length: 14; CDR3 protein: CASSSIRQRFEAFF; CDR3 DNA: TGTGCCAGCAGCTCAATCCGTCAGAGGTTCGAAGCTTTCTTT